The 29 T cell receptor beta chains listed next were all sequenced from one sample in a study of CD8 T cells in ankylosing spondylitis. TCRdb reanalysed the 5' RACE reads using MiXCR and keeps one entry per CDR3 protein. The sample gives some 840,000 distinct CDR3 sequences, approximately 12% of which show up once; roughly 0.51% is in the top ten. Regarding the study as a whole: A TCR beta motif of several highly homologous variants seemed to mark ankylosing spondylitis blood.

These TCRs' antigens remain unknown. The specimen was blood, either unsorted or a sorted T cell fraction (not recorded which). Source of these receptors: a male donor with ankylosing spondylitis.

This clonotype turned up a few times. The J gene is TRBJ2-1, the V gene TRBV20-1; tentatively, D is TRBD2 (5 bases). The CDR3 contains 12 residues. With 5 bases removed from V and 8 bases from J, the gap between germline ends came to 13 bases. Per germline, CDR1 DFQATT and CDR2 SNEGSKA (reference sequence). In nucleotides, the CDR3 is TGCAGTGCTTCTGGACTGCCCGATGAGCAGTTCTTC. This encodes CSASGLPDEQFF.

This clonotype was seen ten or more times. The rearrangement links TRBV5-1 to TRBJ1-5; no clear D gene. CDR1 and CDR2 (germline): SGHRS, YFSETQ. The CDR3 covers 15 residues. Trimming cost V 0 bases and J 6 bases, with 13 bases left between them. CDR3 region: CASSLEGALGQPQHF. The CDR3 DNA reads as TGCGCCAGCAGCTTGGAGGGTGCCCTCGGTCAGCCCCAGCATTTT.

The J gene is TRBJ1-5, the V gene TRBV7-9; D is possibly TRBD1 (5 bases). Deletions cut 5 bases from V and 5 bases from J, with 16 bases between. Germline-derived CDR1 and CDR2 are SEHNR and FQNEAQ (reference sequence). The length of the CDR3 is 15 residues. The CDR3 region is CASSPLGGLDQPQHF. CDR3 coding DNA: TGTGCCAGCAGCCCCTTGGGGGGGTTAGATCAGCCCCAGCATTTT.

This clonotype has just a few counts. The CDR3 sequence is CASLAGVRETQYF. CDR3 nucleotides: TGTGCCAGTTTAGCCGGGGTCCGGGAGACCCAGTACTTC. The chain couples TRBV28 to TRBJ2-5; TRBD2 might be the D (5 bases). This CDR3 spans 13 amino acids. In germline, CDR1 is MDHEN, CDR2 SYDVKM. V shed 9 bases and J shed 5 bases, with 16 bases lying between them.

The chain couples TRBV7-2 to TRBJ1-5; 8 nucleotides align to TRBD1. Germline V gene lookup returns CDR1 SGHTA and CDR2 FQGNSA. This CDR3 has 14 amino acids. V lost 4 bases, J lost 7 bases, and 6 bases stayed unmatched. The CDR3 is CASSSDRVPQPQHF. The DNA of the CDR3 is TGTGCCAGCAGCTCGGACAGGGTACCGCAGCCCCAGCATTTT.

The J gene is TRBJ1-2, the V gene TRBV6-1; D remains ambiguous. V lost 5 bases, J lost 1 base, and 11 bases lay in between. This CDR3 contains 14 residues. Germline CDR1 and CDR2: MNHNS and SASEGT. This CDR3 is CASSQQQNNYGYTF. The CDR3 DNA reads TGTGCCAGCAGTCAACAACAGAATAACTATGGCTACACCTTC.

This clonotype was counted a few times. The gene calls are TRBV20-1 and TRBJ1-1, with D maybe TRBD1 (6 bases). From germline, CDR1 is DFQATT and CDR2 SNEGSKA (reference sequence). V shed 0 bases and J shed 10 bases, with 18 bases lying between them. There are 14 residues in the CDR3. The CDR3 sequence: CSARDSGGLEAAFF. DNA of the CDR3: TGCAGTGCTAGAGATTCGGGGGGGCTTGAGGCAGCTTTCTTT.

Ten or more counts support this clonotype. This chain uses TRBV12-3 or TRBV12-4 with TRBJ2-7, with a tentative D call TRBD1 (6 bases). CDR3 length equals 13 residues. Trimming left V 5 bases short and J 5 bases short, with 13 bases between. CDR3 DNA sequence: TGTGCCAGCAGTCCTGATGGGGGCGACGAGCAGTACTTC. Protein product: CASSPDGGDEQYF.

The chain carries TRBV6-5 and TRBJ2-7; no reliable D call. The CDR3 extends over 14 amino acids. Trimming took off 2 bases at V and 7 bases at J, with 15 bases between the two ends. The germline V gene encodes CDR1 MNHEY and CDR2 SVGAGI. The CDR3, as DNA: TGTGCCAGCAGTTACAGATGGAATGTCGGGGAGCAGTACTTC. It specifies CASSYRWNVGEQYF.

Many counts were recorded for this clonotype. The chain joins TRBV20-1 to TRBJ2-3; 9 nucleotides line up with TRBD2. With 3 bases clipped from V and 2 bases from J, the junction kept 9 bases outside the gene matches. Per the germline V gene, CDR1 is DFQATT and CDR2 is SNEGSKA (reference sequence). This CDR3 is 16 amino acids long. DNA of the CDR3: TGCAGTGCTAGGCCTCGTCTAGCGGGGTTCACAGATACGCAGTATTTT. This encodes CSARPRLAGFTDTQYF.

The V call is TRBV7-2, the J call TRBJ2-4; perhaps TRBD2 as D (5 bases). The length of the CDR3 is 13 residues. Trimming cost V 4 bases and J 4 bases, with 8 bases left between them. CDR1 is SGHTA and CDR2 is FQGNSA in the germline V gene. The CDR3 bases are TGTGCCAGCAGCTACTCGGGAAAAAACATTCAGTACTTC. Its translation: CASSYSGKNIQYF.

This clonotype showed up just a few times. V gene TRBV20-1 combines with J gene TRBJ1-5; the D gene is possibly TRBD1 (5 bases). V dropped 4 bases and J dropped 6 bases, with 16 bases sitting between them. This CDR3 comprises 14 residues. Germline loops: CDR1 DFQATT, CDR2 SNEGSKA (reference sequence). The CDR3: CSATPMGGSQPQHF. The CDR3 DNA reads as TGCAGTGCTACCCCCATGGGGGGAAGTCAGCCCCAGCATTTT.

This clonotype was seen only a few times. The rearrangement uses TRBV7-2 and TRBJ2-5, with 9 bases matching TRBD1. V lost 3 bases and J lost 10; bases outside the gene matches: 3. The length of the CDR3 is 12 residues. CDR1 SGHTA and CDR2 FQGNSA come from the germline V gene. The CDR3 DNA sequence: TGTGCCAGCAGCTTCGGACAGGGGCGCCAGTACTTC. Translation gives CASSFGQGRQYF.

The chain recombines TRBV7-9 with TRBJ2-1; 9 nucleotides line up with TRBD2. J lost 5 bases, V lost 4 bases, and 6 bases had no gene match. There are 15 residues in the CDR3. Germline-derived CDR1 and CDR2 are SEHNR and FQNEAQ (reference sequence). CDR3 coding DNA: TGTGCCAGCAGCTCCTCTCGCGGGAGGGACAATGAGCAGTTCTTC. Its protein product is CASSSSRGRDNEQFF.

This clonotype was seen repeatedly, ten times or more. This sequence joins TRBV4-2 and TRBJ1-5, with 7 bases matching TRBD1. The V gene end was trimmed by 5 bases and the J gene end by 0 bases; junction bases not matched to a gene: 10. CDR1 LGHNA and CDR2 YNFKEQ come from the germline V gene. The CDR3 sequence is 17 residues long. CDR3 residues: CASSVRDSRNSNQPQHF. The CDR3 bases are TGTGCCAGCAGCGTACGGGACAGTCGGAATAGCAATCAGCCCCAGCATTTT.

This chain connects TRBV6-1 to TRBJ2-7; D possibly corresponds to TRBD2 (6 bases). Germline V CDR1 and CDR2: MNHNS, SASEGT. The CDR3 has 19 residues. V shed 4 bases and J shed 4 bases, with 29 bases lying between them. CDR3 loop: CASSAPLGSGGPLMYEQYF. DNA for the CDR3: TGTGCCAGCAGTGCGCCGCTGGGTTCCGGGGGTCCTTTAATGTACGAGCAGTACTTC.

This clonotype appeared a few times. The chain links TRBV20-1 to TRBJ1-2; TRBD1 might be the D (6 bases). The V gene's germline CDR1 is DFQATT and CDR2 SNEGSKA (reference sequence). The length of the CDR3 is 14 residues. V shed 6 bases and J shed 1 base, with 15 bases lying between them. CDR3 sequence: CSAKGHLYNYGYTF. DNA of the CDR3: TGCAGTGCAAAGGGACATCTTTATAACTATGGCTACACCTTC.

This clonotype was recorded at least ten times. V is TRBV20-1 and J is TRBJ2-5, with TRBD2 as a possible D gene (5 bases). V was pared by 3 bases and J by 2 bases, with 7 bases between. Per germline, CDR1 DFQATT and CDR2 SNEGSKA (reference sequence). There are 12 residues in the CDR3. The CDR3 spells CSARLAQETQYF. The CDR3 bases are TGCAGTGCTAGGCTAGCACAAGAGACCCAGTACTTC.

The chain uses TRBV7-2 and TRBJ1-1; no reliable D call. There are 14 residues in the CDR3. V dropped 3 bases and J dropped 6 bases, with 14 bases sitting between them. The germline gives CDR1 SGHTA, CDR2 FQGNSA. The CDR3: CASSLWRERAEAFF. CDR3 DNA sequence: TGTGCCAGCAGCTTGTGGAGGGAGAGAGCTGAAGCTTTCTTT.

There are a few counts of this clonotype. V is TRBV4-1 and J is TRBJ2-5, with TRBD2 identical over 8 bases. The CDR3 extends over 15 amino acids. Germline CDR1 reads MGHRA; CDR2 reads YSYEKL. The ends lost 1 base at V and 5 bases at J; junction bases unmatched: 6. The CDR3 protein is CASSQGPGGSETQYF. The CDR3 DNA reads TGCGCCAGCAGCCAAGGACCGGGAGGGTCCGAGACCCAGTACTTC.

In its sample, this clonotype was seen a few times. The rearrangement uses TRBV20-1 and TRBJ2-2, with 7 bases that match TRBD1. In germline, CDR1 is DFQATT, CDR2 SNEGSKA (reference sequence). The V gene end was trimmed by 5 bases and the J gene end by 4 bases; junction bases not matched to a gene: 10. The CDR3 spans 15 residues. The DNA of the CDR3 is TGCAGTGCTGTAGCCGGGACAGAGATCACCGGGGAGCTGTTTTTT. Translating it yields CSAVAGTEITGELFF.

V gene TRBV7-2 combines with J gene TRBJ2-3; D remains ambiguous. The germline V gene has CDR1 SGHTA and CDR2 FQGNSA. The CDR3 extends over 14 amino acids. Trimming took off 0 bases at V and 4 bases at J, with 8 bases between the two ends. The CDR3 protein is CASSLAQFADTQYF. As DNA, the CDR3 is TGTGCCAGCAGCTTAGCTCAGTTCGCAGATACGCAGTATTTT. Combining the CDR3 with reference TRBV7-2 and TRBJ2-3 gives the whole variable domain GAGVSQSPSNKVTEKGKDVELRCDPISGHTALYWYRQSLGQGLEFLIYFQGNSAPDKSGLPSDRFSAERTGGSVSTLTIQRTQQEDSAVYLCASSLAQFADTQYFGPGTRLTVL.

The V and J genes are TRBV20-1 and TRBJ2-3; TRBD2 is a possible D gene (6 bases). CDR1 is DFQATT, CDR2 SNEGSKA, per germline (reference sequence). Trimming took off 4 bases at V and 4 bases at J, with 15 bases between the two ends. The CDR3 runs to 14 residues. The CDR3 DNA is TGCAGTGCTAAGGCCCTGCGGGGCGCAGATACGCAGTATTTT. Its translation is CSAKALRGADTQYF.

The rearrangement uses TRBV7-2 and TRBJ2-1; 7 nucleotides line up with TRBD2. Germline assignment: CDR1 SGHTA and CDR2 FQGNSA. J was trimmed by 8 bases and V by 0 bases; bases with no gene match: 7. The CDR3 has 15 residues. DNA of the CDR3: TGTGCCAGCAGCTTAGCTAGCCTCGGGGGGTATGAGCAGTTCTTC. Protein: CASSLASLGGYEQFF.

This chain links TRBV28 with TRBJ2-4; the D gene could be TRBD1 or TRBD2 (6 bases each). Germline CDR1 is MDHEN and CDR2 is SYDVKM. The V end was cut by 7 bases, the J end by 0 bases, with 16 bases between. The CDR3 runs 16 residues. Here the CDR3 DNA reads TGTGCCAGCATTGCCCAAGGGGGGTTAGCCAAAAACATTCAGTACTTC. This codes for CASIAQGGLAKNIQYF.

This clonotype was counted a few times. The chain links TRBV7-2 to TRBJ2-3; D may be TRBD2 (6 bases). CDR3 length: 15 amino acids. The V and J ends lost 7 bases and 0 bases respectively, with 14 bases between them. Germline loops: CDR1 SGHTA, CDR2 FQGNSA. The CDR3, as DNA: TGTGCCAGCACGCCGCAGCGGGCGAGCACAGATACGCAGTATTTT. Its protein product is CASTPQRASTDTQYF.

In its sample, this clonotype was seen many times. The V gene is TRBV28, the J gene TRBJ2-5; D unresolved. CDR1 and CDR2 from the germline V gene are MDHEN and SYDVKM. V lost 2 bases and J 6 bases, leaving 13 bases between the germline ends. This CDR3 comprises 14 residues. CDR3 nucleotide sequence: TGTGCCAGCAGTTTAACGGAAACAGCTAAGACCCAGTACTTC. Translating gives CASSLTETAKTQYF.

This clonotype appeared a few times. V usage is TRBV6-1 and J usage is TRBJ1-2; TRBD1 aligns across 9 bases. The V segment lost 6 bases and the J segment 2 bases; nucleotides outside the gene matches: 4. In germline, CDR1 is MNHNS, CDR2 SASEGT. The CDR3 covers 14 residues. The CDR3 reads CASRVGTGNYGYTF. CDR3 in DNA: TGTGCCAGCAGAGTCGGGACAGGGAACTATGGCTACACCTTC.

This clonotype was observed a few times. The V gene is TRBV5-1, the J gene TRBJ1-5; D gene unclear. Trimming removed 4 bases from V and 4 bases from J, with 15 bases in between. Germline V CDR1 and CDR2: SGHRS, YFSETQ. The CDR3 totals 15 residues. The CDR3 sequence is CASSQSPGRNQPQHF. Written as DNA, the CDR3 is TGCGCCAGCAGCCAAAGCCCGGGTCGGAATCAGCCCCAGCATTTT.